What follows describes a single TCR beta chain. Its antigen is as yet unknown. Over chemoradiotherapy, repertoires were sampled more than once. This specimen belongs to a study of chemoradiotherapy in HPV16-positive cancers. Overall study context: Functional T-cell assays on a couple of HPV16-positive patients' cells defined candidate HPV-specific clones and common TCR motifs. Study-wide findings and caveats: HPV-specific T cells were functionally defined from only a couple of HPV16-positive patients.

TCRdb keeps only in-frame clones here, not all; method: immunoSEQ multiplex PCR. The sample gives 29,000 or so clones, about nine tenths of which show up once; 22% is in the top ten. The TCR comes from a human donor with HPV-associated anogenital cancer. The specimen was blood, collected from a patient who underwent chemoradiotherapy.

This CDR3 reads CSVAATNEKLFF. The CDR3 coding sequence is TGCAGCGTTGCCGCAACTAATGAAAAACTGTTTTTT. The chain has TRBV29-1 and TRBJ1-4; D gene unclear. The germline gives CDR1 SQVTM, CDR2 ANQGSEA. The CDR3 spans 12 residues. V shed 4 bases and J shed 0 bases, with 3 bases lying between them.